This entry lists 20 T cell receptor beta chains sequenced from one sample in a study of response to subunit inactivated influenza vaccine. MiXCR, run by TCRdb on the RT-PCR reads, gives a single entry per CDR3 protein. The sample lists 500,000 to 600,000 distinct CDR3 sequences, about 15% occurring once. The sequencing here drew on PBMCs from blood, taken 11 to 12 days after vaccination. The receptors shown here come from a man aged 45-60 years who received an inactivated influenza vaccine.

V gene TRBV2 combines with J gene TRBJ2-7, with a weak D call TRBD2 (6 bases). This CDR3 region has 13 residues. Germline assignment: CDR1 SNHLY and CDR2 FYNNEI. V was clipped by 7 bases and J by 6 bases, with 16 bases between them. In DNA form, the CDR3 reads TGTGCCAGCACGGTGGCGGGGAAACGCGAGCAGTACTTC. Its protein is CASTVAGKREQYF. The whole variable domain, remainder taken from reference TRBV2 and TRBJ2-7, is EPEVTQTPSHQVTQMGQEVILRCVPISNHLYFYWYRQILGQKVEFLVSFYNNEISEKSEIFDDQFSVERPDGSNFTLKIRSTKLEDSAMYFCASTVAGKREQYFGPGTRLTVT.

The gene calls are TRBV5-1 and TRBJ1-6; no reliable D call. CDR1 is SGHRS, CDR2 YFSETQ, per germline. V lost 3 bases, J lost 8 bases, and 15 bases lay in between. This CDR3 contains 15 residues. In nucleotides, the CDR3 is TGCGCCAGCAGCTCGATGGCGGGAATAGATTCACCCCTCCACTTT. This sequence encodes CASSSMAGIDSPLHF.

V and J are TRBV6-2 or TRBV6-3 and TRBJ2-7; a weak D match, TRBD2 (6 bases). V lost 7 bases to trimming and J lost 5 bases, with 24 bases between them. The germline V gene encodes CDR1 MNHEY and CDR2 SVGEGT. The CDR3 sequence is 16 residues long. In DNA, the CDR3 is TGTGCCAGCAAGCTCGCGAAAACGGCGGGAATGGACGAGCAGTACTTC. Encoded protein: CASKLAKTAGMDEQYF.

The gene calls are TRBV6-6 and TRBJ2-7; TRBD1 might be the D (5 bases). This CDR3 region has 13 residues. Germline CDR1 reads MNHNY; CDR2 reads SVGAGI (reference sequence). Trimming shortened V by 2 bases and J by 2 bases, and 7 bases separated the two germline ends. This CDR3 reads CASSYGAAYEQYF. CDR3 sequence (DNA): TGTGCCAGCAGTTACGGGGCAGCCTACGAGCAGTACTTC.

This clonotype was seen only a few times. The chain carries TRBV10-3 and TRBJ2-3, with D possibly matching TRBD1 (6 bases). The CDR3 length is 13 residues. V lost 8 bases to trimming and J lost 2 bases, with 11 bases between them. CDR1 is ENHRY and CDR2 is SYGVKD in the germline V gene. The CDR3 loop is CAIGGQHTDTQYF. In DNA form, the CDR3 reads TGTGCCATCGGGGGACAACACACAGATACGCAGTATTTT.

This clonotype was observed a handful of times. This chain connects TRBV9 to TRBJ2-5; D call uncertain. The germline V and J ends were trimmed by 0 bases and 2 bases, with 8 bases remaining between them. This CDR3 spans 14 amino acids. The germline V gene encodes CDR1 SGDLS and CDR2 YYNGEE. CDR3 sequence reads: CASSVGNEQETQYF. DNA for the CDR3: TGTGCCAGCAGCGTAGGGAACGAACAAGAGACCCAGTACTTC.

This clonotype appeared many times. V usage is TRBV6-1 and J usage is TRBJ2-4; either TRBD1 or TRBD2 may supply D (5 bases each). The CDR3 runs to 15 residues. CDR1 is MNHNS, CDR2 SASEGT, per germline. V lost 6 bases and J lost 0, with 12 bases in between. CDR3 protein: CASRAGTIAKNIQYF. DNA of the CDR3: TGTGCCAGCAGGGCCGGGACGATAGCCAAAAACATTCAGTACTTC.

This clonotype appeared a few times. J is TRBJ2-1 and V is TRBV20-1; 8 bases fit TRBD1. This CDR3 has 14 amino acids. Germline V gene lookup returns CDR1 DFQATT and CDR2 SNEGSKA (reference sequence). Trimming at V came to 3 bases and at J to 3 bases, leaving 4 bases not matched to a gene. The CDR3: CSARDRVSYNEQFF. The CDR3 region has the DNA TGCAGTGCTAGGGACAGGGTAAGCTACAATGAGCAGTTCTTC.

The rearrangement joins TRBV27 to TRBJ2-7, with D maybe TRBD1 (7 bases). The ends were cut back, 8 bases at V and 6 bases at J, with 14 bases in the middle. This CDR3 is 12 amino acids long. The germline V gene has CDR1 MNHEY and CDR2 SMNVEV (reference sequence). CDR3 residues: CASVHRGGEQYF. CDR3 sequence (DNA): TGTGCCAGCGTACACAGGGGAGGCGAGCAGTACTTC.

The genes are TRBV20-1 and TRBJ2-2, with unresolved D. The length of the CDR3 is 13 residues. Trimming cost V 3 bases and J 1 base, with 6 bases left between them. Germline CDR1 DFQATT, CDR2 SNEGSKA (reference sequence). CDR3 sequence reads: CSARAMNTGELFF. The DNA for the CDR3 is TGCAGTGCTAGGGCCATGAACACCGGGGAGCTGTTTTTT.

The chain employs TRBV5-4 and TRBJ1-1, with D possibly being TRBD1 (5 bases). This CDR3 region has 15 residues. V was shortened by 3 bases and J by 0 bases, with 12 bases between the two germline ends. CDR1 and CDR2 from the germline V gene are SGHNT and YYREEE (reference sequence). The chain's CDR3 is CASSSRGLMNTEAFF. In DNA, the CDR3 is TGTGCCAGCAGCTCAAGGGGACTCATGAACACTGAAGCTTTCTTT.

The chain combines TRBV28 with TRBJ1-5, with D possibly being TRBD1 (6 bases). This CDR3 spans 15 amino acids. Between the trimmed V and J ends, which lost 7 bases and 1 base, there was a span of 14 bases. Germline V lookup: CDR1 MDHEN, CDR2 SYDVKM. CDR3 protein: CASKEQGRSNQPQHF. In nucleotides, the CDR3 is TGTGCCAGCAAAGAACAGGGTCGGAGCAATCAGCCCCAGCATTTT.

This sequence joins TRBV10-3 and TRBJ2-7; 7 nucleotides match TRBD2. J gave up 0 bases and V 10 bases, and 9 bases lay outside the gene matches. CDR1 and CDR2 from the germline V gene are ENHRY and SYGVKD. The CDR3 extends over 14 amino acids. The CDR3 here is CATETGRSSYEQYF. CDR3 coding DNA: TGTGCCACCGAAACCGGGAGGAGCTCCTACGAGCAGTACTTC.

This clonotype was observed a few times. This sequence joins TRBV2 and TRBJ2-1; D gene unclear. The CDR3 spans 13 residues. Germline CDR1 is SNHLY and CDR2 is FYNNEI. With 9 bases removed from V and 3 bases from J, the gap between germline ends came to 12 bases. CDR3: CARSGLVYNEQFF. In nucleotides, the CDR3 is TGTGCCAGGTCGGGCCTAGTCTACAATGAGCAGTTCTTC.

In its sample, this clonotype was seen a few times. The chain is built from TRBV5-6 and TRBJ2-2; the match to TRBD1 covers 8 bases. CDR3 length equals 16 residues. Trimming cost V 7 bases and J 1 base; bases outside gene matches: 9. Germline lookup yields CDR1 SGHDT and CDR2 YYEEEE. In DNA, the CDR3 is TGTGCCAGCTGTGTTGCGGGACAGGTGAACACCGGGGAGCTGTTTTTT. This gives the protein CASCVAGQVNTGELFF.

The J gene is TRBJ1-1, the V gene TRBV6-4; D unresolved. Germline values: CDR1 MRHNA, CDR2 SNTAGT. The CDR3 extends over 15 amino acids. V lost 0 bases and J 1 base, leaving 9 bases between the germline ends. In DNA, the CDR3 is TGTGCCAGCAGTGACTCGAACCAAGAGAACACTGAAGCTTTCTTT. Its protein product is CASSDSNQENTEAFF.

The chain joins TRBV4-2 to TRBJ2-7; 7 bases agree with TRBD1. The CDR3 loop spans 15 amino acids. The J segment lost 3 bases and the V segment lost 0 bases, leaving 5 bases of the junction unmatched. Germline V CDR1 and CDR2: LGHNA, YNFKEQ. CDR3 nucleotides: TGTGCCAGCAGCCAAGAGGATACAGGGGTCTACGAGCAGTACTTC. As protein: CASSQEDTGVYEQYF.

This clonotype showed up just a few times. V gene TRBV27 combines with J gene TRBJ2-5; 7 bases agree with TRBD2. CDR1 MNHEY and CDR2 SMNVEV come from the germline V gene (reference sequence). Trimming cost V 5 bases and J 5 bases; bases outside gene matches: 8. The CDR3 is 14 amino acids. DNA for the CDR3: TGTGCCAGCAGTCCCCTGACTAGCCGGGAGACCCAGTACTTC. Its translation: CASSPLTSRETQYF.

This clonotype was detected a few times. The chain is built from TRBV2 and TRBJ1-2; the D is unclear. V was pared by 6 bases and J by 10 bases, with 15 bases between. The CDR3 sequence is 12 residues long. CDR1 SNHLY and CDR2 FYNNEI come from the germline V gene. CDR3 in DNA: TGTGCCAGCAGGAGAGCCCTAACCCCCTACACCTTC. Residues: CASRRALTPYTF.

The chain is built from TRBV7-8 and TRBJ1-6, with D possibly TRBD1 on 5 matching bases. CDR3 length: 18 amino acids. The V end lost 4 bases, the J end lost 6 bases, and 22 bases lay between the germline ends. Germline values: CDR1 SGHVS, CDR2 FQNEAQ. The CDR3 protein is CASSSLTVQRGANSPLHF. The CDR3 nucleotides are TGTGCCAGCAGCTCGCTCACGGTGCAAAGGGGCGCTAATTCACCCCTCCACTTT.